Below are 30 T cell receptor beta chains sequenced from a single sample in a study of blood T cell repertoires in COVID-19. Clones were read by immunoSEQ multiplex PCR, and TCRdb kept only the in-frame ones, dropping some. The sample comprises 150,000 to 200,000 clones, around 80% of which are singletons, and around a fifth rests with the top ten. Sequences were obtained from peripheral blood. The receptor source for this set is an elderly woman with acute or convalescent COVID-19.

This clone showed up many times. The chain employs TRBV2 and TRBJ1-2; 9 bases line up with TRBD1. The CDR3 covers 15 residues. The ends lost 6 bases at V and 4 bases at J; junction bases unmatched: 9. Germline V gene sequence: CDR1 SNHLY, CDR2 FYNNEI. In nucleotides, the CDR3 is TGTGCCAGCAGGCGACAGGGGGAAACGATCTATGGCTACACCTTC. Its translation: CASRRQGETIYGYTF.

V is TRBV19 and J is TRBJ1-5, with 8 bases lining up with TRBD1. Unmatched junction bases numbered 10, after V lost 5 bases and J lost 7 bases. CDR1 is LNHDA, CDR2 SQIVND, per germline (reference sequence). The CDR3 runs 15 residues. In nucleotides, the CDR3 is TGTGCCAGTAGTCTTACCGGGACAGGAGGCCAGCCCCAGCATTTT. This gives the protein CASSLTGTGGQPQHF.

The chain is built from TRBV5-4 and TRBJ2-5; 9 bases are a match to TRBD1. The germline V gene has CDR1 SGHNT and CDR2 YYREEE (reference sequence). J was trimmed by 9 bases and V by 4 bases; bases with no gene match: 13. This CDR3 is built from 15 residues. In DNA form, the CDR3 reads TGTGCCAGCAGCAACCTCCGGGACAGGGATGGGGCCCAGTACTTC. It encodes CASSNLRDRDGAQYF.

The chain couples TRBV5-6 to TRBJ1-4; 10 nucleotides align to TRBD1. Per germline, CDR1 SGHDT and CDR2 YYEEEE. CDR3 length: 15 residues. The V gene end was trimmed by 3 bases and the J gene end by 8 bases; junction bases not matched to a gene: 7. The CDR3 DNA reads TGTGCCAGCAGCTCCCCGGGACAGGGGTGGGAAAAACTGTTTTTT. The encoded protein is CASSSPGQGWEKLFF. The full variable domain, with the rest looked up from reference TRBV5-6 and TRBJ1-4, is DAGVTQSPTHLIKTRGQQVTLRCSPKSGHDTVSWYQQALGQGPQFIFQYYEEEERQRGNFPDRFSGHQFPNYSSELNVNALLLGDSALYLCASSSPGQGWEKLFFGSGTQLSVL.

This clone has a handful of counts. The chain is built from TRBV5-1 and TRBJ1-6; TRBD1 matches at 7 bases. The junction had 2 bases not matched to a gene; V was cut back by 1 base and J by 7 bases. This CDR3 contains 14 residues. The germline V gene has CDR1 SGHRS and CDR2 YFSETQ. The CDR3 spells CASSLMTGNSPLHF. CDR3 nucleotide sequence: TGCGCCAGCAGCTTGATGACAGGGAATTCACCCCTCCACTTT.

The V call is TRBV2, the J call TRBJ1-5; 8 nucleotides line up with TRBD1. The junction had 6 bases not matched to a gene; V was cut back by 5 bases and J by 6 bases. Germline CDR1 SNHLY, CDR2 FYNNEI. The CDR3 runs 14 residues. CDR3 residues: CASSQGQGGQPQHF. The CDR3 DNA reads as TGTGCCAGCAGTCAAGGACAGGGCGGTCAGCCCCAGCATTTT.

This clone was seen once. The CDR3 nucleotides are TGTGCCAGCAACCCGGCGGCTAGCGGGGGCTACGAGCAGTACTTC. It codes for CASNPAASGGYEQYF. The V gene is TRBV2, the J gene TRBJ2-7; 10 nucleotides agree with TRBD2. Per the germline V gene, CDR1 is SNHLY and CDR2 is FYNNEI. The CDR3 is made up of 15 amino acids. Trimming took 7 bases from V and 3 from J; bases not matched to a gene: 9.

The chain combines TRBV11-3 with TRBJ1-1; maybe TRBD1 (5 bases). This CDR3 is built from 14 residues. V shed 4 bases and J shed 1 base, with 10 bases lying between them. The germline gives CDR1 SGHNT, CDR2 YENEEA. For the CDR3, the DNA is TGTGCCAGCAGCTGGGGCAACTCGAACACTGAAGCTTTCTTT. Amino acid sequence: CASSWGNSNTEAFF.

This clone was detected ten times or more. The rearrangement joins TRBV4-3 to TRBJ2-7; D is perhaps TRBD2 (6 bases). Trimming removed 3 bases at V and 6 bases at J, with 12 bases between. The CDR3 length is 13 residues. CDR1 LGHNA and CDR2 YSLEER come from the germline V gene. CDR3 coding DNA: TGCGCCAGCAGCCAGAGGGCGGGGAGCGAGCAGTACTTC. It codes for CASSQRAGSEQYF.

The rearrangement joins TRBV10-2 to TRBJ2-7; D may be TRBD1 (6 bases). This CDR3 contains 12 residues. Germline CDR1 reads WSHSY; CDR2 reads SAAADI. V dropped 8 bases and J dropped 2 bases, with 10 bases sitting between them. CDR3 amino acids: CASRDTAYEQYF. The CDR3 nucleotides read TGCGCCAGCCGGGACACCGCCTACGAGCAGTACTTC.

The rearrangement uses TRBV3-1 (or the pseudogene TRBV3-2) and TRBJ1-1; tentatively, D is TRBD1 (5 bases). The CDR3 sequence is 13 residues long. Germline CDR1 and CDR2: LGHDT and YNNKEL (reference sequence). Trimming cost V 4 bases and J 4 bases, with 10 bases left between them. CDR3: CASSLGGTTEAFF. The CDR3 DNA reads as TGTGCCAGCAGCCTCGGAGGGACCACTGAAGCTTTCTTT.

The V gene is TRBV6-5, the J gene TRBJ1-2, with D possibly TRBD1 on 5 matching bases. Germline V CDR1 and CDR2: MNHEY, SVGAGI. The CDR3 totals 16 residues. Trimming removed 0 bases at V and 8 bases at J, with 19 bases between. Written as DNA, the CDR3 is TGTGCCAGCAGTTACTCCAGGGCAGGGCTGGCTATCGGCTACACCTTC. This codes for CASSYSRAGLAIGYTF.

The chain couples TRBV5-4 to TRBJ2-2; TRBD1 agrees at 9 bases. Germline CDR1 reads SGHNT; CDR2 reads YYREEE (reference sequence). V dropped 5 bases and J dropped 5; count of bases not matched to a gene: 7. This CDR3 is built from 15 residues. CDR3 DNA sequence: TGTGCCAGCAGTCCGGGACAGGGACGAACCGGGGAGCTGTTTTTT. Residues: CASSPGQGRTGELFF.

The chain combines TRBV6-1 with TRBJ1-2; 9 nucleotides line up with TRBD1. Germline loops: CDR1 MNHNS, CDR2 SASEGT. This CDR3 spans 16 amino acids. After removal of 3 bases from V and 5 bases from J, the junction contained 10 bases not matched to a gene. DNA for the CDR3: TGTGCCAGCAGTGATCCCACCCGGGGGACAGGGTATGGCTACACCTTC. This gives the protein CASSDPTRGTGYGYTF.

The rearrangement links TRBV2 to TRBJ1-1, with TRBD1 identical over 8 bases. CDR3 length: 14 residues. Germline loops: CDR1 SNHLY, CDR2 FYNNEI. V gave up 6 bases and J gave up 4 bases; unmatched junction bases: 7. CDR3 protein: CASRGRQGSTEAFF. DNA for the CDR3: TGTGCCAGCAGAGGAAGACAGGGGTCCACTGAAGCTTTCTTT. Drawing the rest from reference TRBV2 and TRBJ1-1, the complete variable domain is EPEVTQTPSHQVTQMGQEVILRCVPISNHLYFYWYRQILGQKVEFLVSFYNNEISEKSEIFDDQFSVERPDGSNFTLKIRSTKLEDSAMYFCASRGRQGSTEAFFGQGTRLTVV.

The V and J genes are TRBV9 and TRBJ1-2, with 7 bases aligning to TRBD1. From germline, CDR1 is SGDLS and CDR2 YYNGEE. The CDR3 extends over 15 amino acids. The V segment lost 0 bases and the J segment 6 bases; nucleotides outside the gene matches: 8. The CDR3 coding sequence is TGTGCCAGCAGCGTAGGTGTCCAGGGGGAGGATGGCTACACCTTC. Translated: CASSVGVQGEDGYTF.

This rearrangement joins TRBV5-4 to TRBJ2-2, with 7 bases matching TRBD2. The CDR3 is 15 residues long. The V gene end was trimmed by 3 bases and the J gene end by 8 bases; junction bases not matched to a gene: 10. Germline CDR1 and CDR2: SGHNT and YYREEE (reference sequence). Written as DNA, the CDR3 is TGTGCCAGCAGCTCTCCCGGGACTACCGAAGGGGAGCTGTTTTTT. Amino acid sequence: CASSSPGTTEGELFF. The full variable domain, completed using reference TRBV5-4 and TRBJ2-2, is ETGVTQSPTHLIKTRGQQVTLRCSSQSGHNTVSWYQQALGQGPQFIFQYYREEENGRGNFPPRFSGLQFPNYSSELNVNALELDDSALYLCASSSPGTTEGELFFGEGSRLTVL.

The genes are TRBV6-5 and TRBJ2-7, with unresolved D. CDR1 is MNHEY, CDR2 SVGAGI, per germline. Trimming removed 8 bases at V and 5 bases at J, with 19 bases between. The CDR3 runs 14 residues. In DNA form, the CDR3 reads TGTGCCAGCTCCCCTACGGCAGTCAGGCACGAGCAGTACTTC. Protein: CASSPTAVRHEQYF.

This clone was detected only once. The chain joins TRBV21-1 to TRBJ2-1; whether TRBD2, the table's D call, matches the DNA was not checked. TRBV21-1 counts as a pseudogene. The CDR3 has 18 residues. As DNA, the CDR3 is TGTGCCAGCAGCAAAGCTGATAGCGGGAGTAACGAGTACAATGAGCAGTTCTTC. Residues: CASSKADSGSNEYNEQFF.

The chain uses TRBV3-1 (or the pseudogene TRBV3-2) and TRBJ1-6, with D perhaps TRBD1 (6 bases). Per germline, CDR1 LGHDT and CDR2 YNNKEL (reference sequence). The ends were cut back, 3 bases at V and 4 bases at J, with 7 bases in the middle. The length of the CDR3 is 14 residues. Here the CDR3 DNA reads TGTGCCAGCAGCCACGGACAGTATAATTCACCCCTCCACTTT. As protein: CASSHGQYNSPLHF.

As regards this clone: The same CDR3 is also encoded by other DNA sequences in this sample. This rearrangement joins TRBV29-1 to TRBJ2-7, with 7 bases lining up with TRBD1. Germline lookup yields CDR1 SQVTM and CDR2 ANQGSEA. The V gene end was trimmed by 5 bases and the J gene end by 1 base; junction bases not matched to a gene: 2. The length of the CDR3 is 12 residues. The CDR3 DNA reads TGCAGCGTTAGGGGGCTTTCCTACGAGCAGTACTTC. This gives the protein CSVRGLSYEQYF.

The genes are TRBV7-2 and TRBJ1-1; D ambiguous. CDR1 is SGHTA, CDR2 FQGNSA, per germline. The CDR3 loop spans 14 amino acids. V was clipped by 1 base and J by 1 base, with 7 bases between them. The CDR3 loop is CASSLGHGNTEAFF. CDR3 sequence (DNA): TGTGCCAGCAGCTTAGGCCACGGGAACACTGAAGCTTTCTTT.

V usage is TRBV7-6 and J usage is TRBJ2-2; 10 nucleotides agree with TRBD2. The CDR3 runs 17 residues. The germline CDR1 and CDR2 sequences are SGHVS and FNYEAQ. The V gene end was trimmed by 1 base and the J gene end by 4 bases; junction bases not matched to a gene: 6. CDR3 sequence (DNA): TGTGCCAGCAGCTTAGGGTGGCTAGCGGGGGCCACCGGGGAGCTGTTTTTT. Amino acid sequence: CASSLGWLAGATGELFF.

The table lists this clone with a few counts. The chain is built from TRBV15 and TRBJ1-4, with D perhaps TRBD1 (5 bases). V dropped 5 bases and J dropped 5 bases, with 15 bases sitting between them. Per the germline V gene, CDR1 is LNHNV and CDR2 is YYDKDF (reference sequence). This CDR3 spans 15 amino acids. CDR3 loop: CATSGLGHRNEKLFF. Written as DNA, the CDR3 is TGTGCCACCAGCGGCCTGGGGCACCGGAATGAAAAACTGTTTTTT.

The rearrangement joins TRBV12-5 to TRBJ1-6; 8 bases are shared with TRBD1. The CDR3 covers 15 residues. V was clipped by 9 bases and J by 9 bases; unmatched bases: 13. Germline loops: CDR1 LGHNT, CDR2 FRNRAP. The CDR3: CASSKTQGASSPLHF. Here the CDR3 DNA reads TGTGCTAGCAGCAAGACTCAGGGGGCTAGTTCACCCCTCCACTTT.

The V and J genes are TRBV19 and TRBJ1-5, with 8 bases fitting TRBD1. V lost 5 bases and J lost 2; bases outside the gene matches: 2. The CDR3 extends over 14 amino acids. Germline V gene data show CDR1 as LNHDA and CDR2 as SQIVND (reference sequence). As DNA, the CDR3 is TGTGCCAGTAGTCCGGACAGGGGCAATCAGCCCCAGCATTTT. Translating gives CASSPDRGNQPQHF.

V and J are TRBV3-1 (or the pseudogene TRBV3-2) and TRBJ2-3; 13 bases are a match to TRBD2. From germline, CDR1 is LGHDT and CDR2 YNNKEL (reference sequence). V lost 2 bases, J lost 0 bases, and 8 bases stayed unmatched. The CDR3 has 19 residues. The CDR3 sequence is CASSQTSGRASSSTDTQYF. The CDR3, as DNA: TGTGCCAGCAGCCAAACTAGCGGGAGGGCCTCTTCTAGCACAGATACGCAGTATTTT.

This chain joins TRBV5-6 and TRBJ2-7, with TRBD1 identical over 11 bases. V dropped 3 bases and J dropped 5; count of bases not matched to a gene: 7. The CDR3 has 15 residues. Germline V gene data show CDR1 as SGHDT and CDR2 as YYEEEE. This CDR3 is CASSWDRGGLNEQYF. CDR3 coding DNA: TGTGCCAGCAGCTGGGACAGGGGGGGGCTCAACGAGCAGTACTTC.

This chain links TRBV19 with TRBJ1-2, with TRBD1 matching over 8 bases. This CDR3 region has 15 residues. Germline-derived CDR1 and CDR2 are LNHDA and SQIVND (reference sequence). With V trimmed by 5 bases and J by 4 bases, 9 bases remained unmatched. The DNA of the CDR3 is TGTGCCAGTAGTCAGGCCGGACAGGGTATCTATGGCTACACCTTC. Encoded protein: CASSQAGQGIYGYTF. Variable domain in full (rest from reference TRBV19 and TRBJ1-2): DGGITQSPKYLFRKEGQNVTLSCEQNLNHDAMYWYRQDPGQGLRLIYYSQIVNDFQKGDIAEGYSVSREKKESFPLTVTSAQKNPTAFYLCASSQAGQGIYGYTFGSGTRLTVV.

The genes are TRBV6-5 and TRBJ2-7; 11 positions match TRBD1. Germline CDR1 is MNHEY and CDR2 is SVGAGI. CDR3 length equals 15 residues. The V segment lost 0 bases and the J segment 5 bases; nucleotides outside the gene matches: 3. Written as DNA, the CDR3 is TGTGCCAGCAGTTACTCGGGACAGGGGGACCACGAGCAGTACTTC. This encodes CASSYSGQGDHEQYF.